Listed here are 13 T cell receptor beta chains from one sample, sequenced in a study of blood T cell repertoires in COVID-19. Profiling relied on immunoSEQ multiplex PCR, and the TCRdb table lists in-frame clones only, not all of them. In the table there are around 330,000 clones, about 89% of which are singletons. The sample consisted of PBMCs or T cells enriched from blood (not recorded which). All receptors come from a woman in her thirties or forties who had recovered from COVID-19.

V usage is TRBV3-1 (or the pseudogene TRBV3-2) and J usage is TRBJ2-7; TRBD2 matches 7 bases. V trimming: 1 base; J trimming: 0 bases; junction bases outside the gene matches: 9. The CDR3 loop spans 17 amino acids. The V gene's germline CDR1 is LGHDT and CDR2 YNNKEL (reference sequence). The CDR3 bases are TGTGCCAGCAGCCAAGCCCCCGATAGCGGGTACTCCTACGAGCAGTACTTC. Residues: CASSQAPDSGYSYEQYF.

This rearrangement joins TRBV27 to TRBJ2-1; 9 bases match TRBD1. The junction had 5 bases not matched to a gene; V was cut back by 5 bases and J by 3 bases. The CDR3 is 15 amino acids. Germline lookup yields CDR1 MNHEY and CDR2 SMNVEV (reference sequence). CDR3 coding DNA: TGTGCCAGCAGTCCCCGGGACAGGGTCTACAATGAGCAGTTCTTC. This gives the protein CASSPRDRVYNEQFF.

The chain carries TRBV27 and TRBJ1-4; a possible D gene is TRBD1 (5 bases). The germline V gene has CDR1 MNHEY and CDR2 SMNVEV (reference sequence). V was trimmed by 3 bases and J by 8 bases, leaving 13 bases between them. The length of the CDR3 is 14 residues. DNA of the CDR3: TGTGCCAGCAGTTTGCTCGGGGAGGGGGAAAAACTGTTTTTT. It specifies CASSLLGEGEKLFF.

The V gene is TRBV6-5, the J gene TRBJ2-6; weak D call: TRBD2 (5 bases). Germline CDR1 is MNHEY and CDR2 is SVGAGI. Deletions cut 5 bases from V and 2 bases from J, with 10 bases between. The CDR3 extends over 15 amino acids. The DNA for the CDR3 is TGTGCCAGCAGTACCTACGGGGCTGGGGCCAACGTCCTGACTTTC. It is translated as CASSTYGAGANVLTF.

The rearrangement joins TRBV3-1 (or the pseudogene TRBV3-2) to TRBJ2-1; D unclear. Trimming removed 1 base at V and 8 bases at J, with 6 bases between. The germline CDR1 and CDR2 sequences are LGHDT and YNNKEL (reference sequence). The CDR3 has 12 amino acids. CDR3: CASSQGVYEQFF. In nucleotides, the CDR3 is TGTGCCAGCAGCCAAGGAGTGTATGAGCAGTTCTTC.

The chain is built from TRBV29-1 and TRBJ2-7; possibly TRBD1 for D (6 bases). V shed 1 base and J shed 0 bases, with 10 bases lying between them. Germline CDR1 SQVTM, CDR2 ANQGSEA. The CDR3 covers 14 residues. CDR3 sequence reads: CSVEVTGSSYEQYF. Written as DNA, the CDR3 is TGCAGCGTTGAAGTAACAGGGAGCTCCTACGAGCAGTACTTC.

The chain has TRBV11-2 and TRBJ2-7, with unresolved D. V lost 4 bases to trimming and J lost 3 bases, with 10 bases between them. Germline values: CDR1 SGHAT, CDR2 FQNNGV. The CDR3 length is 13 residues. CDR3 protein: CASSSLFIYEQYF. The DNA of the CDR3 is TGTGCCAGCAGCTCCCTCTTTATCTACGAGCAGTACTTC.

The J gene is TRBJ2-1, the V gene TRBV7-8; 15 bases agree with TRBD2. The CDR3 has 17 residues. Per germline, CDR1 SGHVS and CDR2 FQNEAQ. V lost 3 bases to trimming and J lost 6 bases; unmatched junction nucleotides: 6. DNA of the CDR3: TGTGCCAGCAGCTTGGGGACTAGCGGGAGGTCTCCCAATGAGCAGTTCTTC. It codes for CASSLGTSGRSPNEQFF. Based on the CDR3 plus reference TRBV7-8 and TRBJ2-1, the full variable domain is GAGVSQSPRYKVAKRGQDVALRCDPISGHVSLFWYQQALGQGPEFLTYFQNEAQLDKSGLPSDRFFAERPEGSVSTLKIQRTQQEDSAVYLCASSLGTSGRSPNEQFFGPGTRLTVL.

CDR3 DNA sequence: TGTGCCAGCAGTCAGGGCCGCTCCTACGAGCAGTACTTC. The encoded protein is CASSQGRSYEQYF. The chain recombines TRBV2 with TRBJ2-7; maybe TRBD1 (5 bases). Trimming removed 5 bases from V and 0 bases from J, with 8 bases in between. This CDR3 has 13 amino acids. Germline CDR1 SNHLY, CDR2 FYNNEI.

The chain joins TRBV6-5 to TRBJ2-5; 8 bases agree with TRBD1. Germline V gene sequence: CDR1 MNHEY, CDR2 SVGAGI. The V gene end was trimmed by 8 bases and the J gene end by 3 bases; junction bases not matched to a gene: 5. The CDR3 spans 13 residues. CDR3 nucleotides: TGTGCCAGCTCTACAGGGGGAAAAGAGACCCAGTACTTC. It specifies CASSTGGKETQYF.

The rearrangement links TRBV30 to TRBJ1-3; 8 bases are shared with TRBD1. Germline values: CDR1 GTSNPN, CDR2 SVGIG (reference sequence). Losses at the gene ends were 1 base for V and 0 bases for J; bases not matched to a gene: 5. The CDR3 runs to 16 residues. Written as DNA, the CDR3 is TGTGCCTGGAGTGGGGCAGGGGGCCGCTCTGGAAACACCATATATTTT. Translating it yields CAWSGAGGRSGNTIYF.

This chain joins TRBV9 and TRBJ2-2, with a weak D call TRBD1 (5 bases). The CDR3 runs to 14 residues. Germline V lookup: CDR1 SGDLS, CDR2 YYNGEE. Trimming took off 5 bases at V and 2 bases at J, with 10 bases between the two ends. The CDR3 DNA is TGTGCCAGCAGAACAAGGGGAAACACCGGGGAGCTGTTTTTT. It yields the protein CASRTRGNTGELFF.

The chain employs TRBV18 and TRBJ1-1, with D hard to call. Germline CDR1 KGHSH, CDR2 LQKENI. The CDR3 sequence is 13 residues long. The V gene lost 2 bases and the J gene lost 6 bases, with 10 bases spanning the gap. The DNA for the CDR3 is TGTGCCAGCTCACCAAAGAGTACCGCTGAAGCTTTCTTT. Its translation is CASSPKSTAEAFF.